Below are 18 T cell receptor beta chains sequenced from a single sample in a study of tumor-infiltrating lymphocytes in primary liver carcinoma. A primer matching the constant region was used to make TCR beta cDNA from approximately 520 ng of total RNA. What produced the TCR beta libraries was three nested multiplex PCR rounds using slightly modified ARM-PCR. The first two PCR rounds, around 11 cycles each, used TRBV1-TRBV30 forward primers and a C-beta reverse primer. Each CDR3 protein is one row after TCRdb ran MiXCR on the multiplex PCR reads. Of some 320,000 distinct CDR3 sequences detected, around three fifths appear once; the ten largest clones hold roughly 9%. Extraction also yielded germline DNA, while blood RNA was obtained from unsorted whole blood. Sequences were obtained from peripheral blood. These receptors were collected from a man in his forties with primary liver carcinoma and hepatitis B virus infection.

The rearrangement links TRBV19 to TRBJ2-7; TRBD1 matches at 9 bases. CDR3 length equals 14 residues. V trimming: 7 bases; J trimming: 0 bases; junction bases outside the gene matches: 4. CDR1 is LNHDA and CDR2 is SQIVND in the germline V gene (reference sequence). Here the CDR3 reads CASTGTGSSYEQYF. DNA for the CDR3: TGTGCCAGTACTGGGACAGGGAGCTCCTACGAGCAGTACTTC.

The J gene is TRBJ1-2, the V gene TRBV28; D gene uncertain. The V and J ends lost 1 base and 8 bases respectively, with 8 bases between them. From germline, CDR1 is MDHEN and CDR2 SYDVKM. The CDR3 spans 12 residues. CDR3 loop: CASSLFQQGYTF. CDR3 in DNA: TGTGCCAGCAGTTTATTCCAGCAGGGCTACACCTTC.

Points on this clonotype: Given the absence of the conserved phenylalanine or tryptophan at the CDR3 end, a read error is likely. The rearrangement joins TRBV6-1 to TRBJ2-7, with TRBD1 identical over 8 bases. CDR1 is MNHNS and CDR2 is SASEGT in the germline V gene. Trimming took 4 bases from V and 6 from J; bases not matched to a gene: 8. The CDR3 is 14 residues long. The CDR3 nucleotides read TGTGCCAGCAGTGGCAGGGGACAGGCGATCGAGCAGTACCTC. Translation gives CASSGRGQAIEQYL.

Notes on this clonotype: A clone one base away is much larger, so this may be a read error. V is TRBV6-2 or TRBV6-3 and J is TRBJ2-2; no clear D gene. Trimming took off 9 bases at V and 8 bases at J, with 10 bases between the two ends. This CDR3 is built from 11 residues. From germline, CDR1 is MNHEY and CDR2 SVGEGT. In nucleotides, the CDR3 is TGTGCCAGTTACCTGTCGGGGGAGCTGTTTTTT. Protein: CASYLSGELFF.

The chain links TRBV5-6 to TRBJ1-1, with D possibly being TRBD1 (5 bases). The CDR3 runs to 15 residues. Trimming took off 2 bases at V and 3 bases at J, with 14 bases between the two ends. Germline values: CDR1 SGHDT, CDR2 YYEEEE. The DNA for the CDR3 is TGTGCCAGCAGCTTCTTGGAGGGCAGGGACACTGAAGCTTTCTTT. Its translation is CASSFLEGRDTEAFF.

With regard to this clonotype: The junction does not match germline at one end; this may be a read error. V usage is TRBV4-2 and J usage is TRBJ2-7; 10 bases agree with TRBD1. Germline V gives CDR1 LGHNA, CDR2 YNFKEQ. The CDR3 sequence is 17 residues long. This chain's CDR3 is CACSQERLETGGWEQYF. The CDR3 DNA reads as TGCGCCTGCAGCCAAGAGAGGCTCGAGACAGGGGGCTGGGAGCAGTACTTC.

This chain uses TRBV4-1 with TRBJ2-1; 10 bases match TRBD2. Germline CDR1 reads MGHRA; CDR2 reads YSYEKL. The CDR3 is 21 residues long. Germline trimming cut 3 bases from V and 0 bases from J; bases unmatched to any gene: 17. The CDR3 sequence: CASSHIPGSGRAIRSYNEQFF. The CDR3 DNA follows: TGCGCCAGCAGCCATATCCCAGGGAGCGGGAGGGCAATCCGCTCCTACAATGAGCAGTTCTTC.

To note about this clonotype: This may come from a read error, since a much larger clone is one base off. The chain combines TRBV12-5 with TRBJ2-3; D is possibly TRBD1 or TRBD2 (5 bases each). The germline V gene has CDR1 LGHNT and CDR2 FRNRAP. V was shortened by 4 bases and J by 0 bases, with 11 bases between the two germline ends. The CDR3 contains 15 residues. The CDR3, as DNA: TGTGCTAGTGGTTCCGGGACCTATAGCACAGATACGCAGTATTTT. It codes for CASGSGTYSTDTQYF.

Comments on this clonotype: A read error may account for a junction end that differs from germline. V gene TRBV4-2 combines with J gene TRBJ2-3, with 11 bases fitting TRBD2. This CDR3 comprises 18 residues. The germline gives CDR1 LGHNA, CDR2 YNFKEQ. The CDR3 here is CASNQNPVAGGGTDTQYF. The CDR3 DNA sequence: TGTGCCAGCAACCAAAATCCCGTAGCGGGAGGGGGCACAGACACGCAGTATTTT.

Comment on this clonotype: This may come from a read error, since a much larger clone is one base off. V gene TRBV4-1 combines with J gene TRBJ2-1; D is perhaps TRBD1 (6 bases). This CDR3 is 16 amino acids long. V lost 0 bases and J 5 bases, leaving 14 bases between the germline ends. Germline values: CDR1 MGHRA, CDR2 YSYEKL. The CDR3 bases are TGCGCCAGCAGCCAAGATCTTTGCCAGGGGCACAATGAGCAGTTCTTC. Translated, it gives CASSQDLCQGHNEQFF.

For this clonotype: This may arise from a read error, as a much more abundant clone is one base away. V gene TRBV4-1 combines with J gene TRBJ2-3; D call uncertain. The CDR3 spans 13 residues. Germline V gives CDR1 MGHRA, CDR2 YSYEKL. CDR3 nucleotides: TGCGCCAACAGCCAAGAGGTAGATCGGGCGCAGTATTTT. Protein product: CANSQEVDRAQYF.

Points on this clonotype: This may be a read error, as it is one base from a much larger clone. The chain employs TRBV6-2 or TRBV6-3 and TRBJ2-7; D ambiguous. Germline V lookup: CDR1 MNHEY, CDR2 SVGEGT. This CDR3 is built from 11 residues. With 6 bases removed from V and 4 bases from J, the gap between germline ends came to 7 bases. This chain's CDR3 is CASSFSYEQYV. In DNA, the CDR3 is TGTGCCAGCAGCTTTTCGTACGAGCAGTACGTC.

The chain recombines TRBV30 with TRBJ1-2, with D unclear. Germline CDR1 GTSNPN, CDR2 SVGIG (reference sequence). This CDR3 is 14 amino acids long. The V end lost 5 bases, the J end lost 0 bases, and 13 bases lay between the germline ends. CDR3 region: CAWGPTVANYGYTF. CDR3 coding DNA: TGTGCCTGGGGACCGACGGTAGCTAACTATGGCTACACCTTC.

The CDR3 DNA sequence: TGTGCCAGCAGTTTGCAGGGTTTTAATGAAAAACTGTTTTTT. Protein product: CASSLQGFNEKLFF. This chain uses TRBV28 with TRBJ1-4; D may be TRBD1 (5 bases). Looked up from germline, CDR1 is MDHEN and CDR2 is SYDVKM. V was pared by 3 bases and J by 4 bases, with 9 bases between. The CDR3 is 14 amino acids.

Only a few counts were recorded for this clonotype. This chain uses TRBV5-1 with TRBJ1-1; no firm D call. This CDR3 has 14 residues. V was clipped by 0 bases and J by 4 bases, with 10 bases between them. Germline CDR1 SGHRS, CDR2 YFSETQ. CDR3 in amino acids: CASSLAASPTEAFF. DNA for the CDR3: TGCGCCAGCAGCTTGGCCGCCAGCCCCACTGAAGCTTTCTTT.

This chain uses TRBV6-1 with TRBJ2-1; 12 nucleotides agree with TRBD2. The trim removed 6 bases at V and 9 bases at J, leaving 9 bases unmatched. The CDR3 sequence is 15 residues long. The germline gives CDR1 MNHNS, CDR2 SASEGT. CDR3 residues: CASSPGLAGLVEQFF. As DNA, the CDR3 is TGTGCCAGCAGCCCTGGACTAGCGGGGTTGGTTGAGCAGTTCTTC.

As for this clonotype: A read error may be the cause here, since a much bigger clone is one base away. The genes are TRBV5-1 and TRBJ2-7; D is unclear. CDR3 size: 13 residues. From germline, CDR1 is SGHRS and CDR2 YFSETQ. The germline V and J ends were trimmed by 4 bases and 5 bases, with 13 bases remaining between them. CDR3 amino acids: CASSQGRLDEQYF. CDR3 DNA: TGCGCCAGCAGCCAAGGAAGACTGGACGAGCAGTACTTC.

This clonotype appeared a few times. This chain links TRBV7-8 with TRBJ1-2; tentative D call: TRBD1 (5 bases). Trimming shortened V by 1 base and J by 4 bases, and 16 bases separated the two germline ends. CDR1 is SGHVS and CDR2 is FQNEAQ in the germline V gene. The length of the CDR3 is 16 residues. The CDR3 sequence: CASSLGSNGHIYGYTF. The CDR3 bases are TGTGCCAGCAGCTTAGGGTCTAACGGACATATCTATGGCTACACCTTC. Using reference TRBV7-8 and TRBJ1-2 for the parts outside the CDR3, the full variable domain is GAGVSQSPRYKVAKRGQDVALRCDPISGHVSLFWYQQALGQGPEFLTYFQNEAQLDKSGLPSDRFFAERPEGSVSTLKIQRTQQEDSAVYLCASSLGSNGHIYGYTFGSGTRLTVV.